The clone carrying this T cell receptor (beta chain) was seen repeatedly, ten times or more. The V gene's germline CDR1 is LNHDA and CDR2 SQIVND (reference sequence). The V and J ends lost 6 bases and 2 bases respectively, with 16 bases between them. This CDR3 has 15 residues. This entry is derived from a study of HIV-infected children after antiretroviral therapy interruption. Study information: Interruption-arm sampling covered weeks 0, 12, interruption end (24 or 48), and about 3 years post-study.

RNA-based 3' RACE libraries used unique molecular identifiers. Each CDR3 protein is one row after TCRdb ran MiXCR on the 3' RACE reads. The sample lists around 3,900 distinct CDR3 sequences, over 4% occurring once. The treatment denotes: PENTA 11 planned treatment interruption arm or continuous ART arm. Memory CD8+ CD45RO+ CD45RA- T cells were FACS-sorted from thawed PBMCs. The specimen was CD45RO+ CD8+ T cells from PBMCs, pooled from several time points, collected from a donor given antiretroviral therapy, either interrupted or continuous. The subset denotes: memory CD8+ CD45RO+ CD45RA- T cells. The V call is TRBV19, the J call TRBJ2-5, with TRBD2 as a possible D gene (6 bases). The sequence came from a pool of human donors with HIV. This CDR3 reads CASSPDTSRQETQYF. In nucleotides, the CDR3 is TGTGCCAGTAGCCCAGACACTAGCAGACAAGAGACCCAGTACTTC.